Below, 8 T cell receptor beta chains from the same sample are listed, as sequenced in a study of regulatory T cells in long-lasting Graves disease. Time point described: newly diagnosed GD, antithyroid drugs for less than 3 months. PBMC RNA served as the TCR library source. Researchers made TCR beta libraries by using iRepertoire HTBI primers and running Arm-PCR on CDR3 regions. TCRdb passed the multiplex PCR reads through MiXCR, listing each CDR3 protein once. The table lists about 470,000 distinct CDR3 sequences, about 15% of them singletons. These sequences were also reported in another study, on T cells in Graves' hyperthyroidism and ophthalmopathy.

Source: peripheral blood mononuclear cells (PBMCs), taken at new diagnosis, from a patient treated with antithyroid drugs. The receptors derive from a woman in her twenties or thirties with Graves disease.

The gene calls are TRBV20-1 and TRBJ1-1; the D gene is possibly TRBD1 (5 bases). V was pared by 0 bases and J by 3 bases, with 11 bases between. Germline values: CDR1 DFQATT, CDR2 SNEGSKA (reference sequence). This CDR3 contains 14 residues. CDR3 DNA sequence: TGCAGTGCTAGAGACATAGACAGTCACACTGAAGCTTTCTTT. Its protein product is CSARDIDSHTEAFF.

This clonotype was recorded at least ten times. The V and J genes are TRBV27 and TRBJ2-1; 12 bases are a match to TRBD2. The junction had 6 bases not matched to a gene; V was cut back by 3 bases and J by 3 bases. The CDR3 runs to 17 residues. Germline CDR1 reads MNHEY; CDR2 reads SMNVEV (reference sequence). The CDR3 DNA reads as TGTGCCAGCAGTTTCCAACAACTAGCGGGAGGCTACAATGAGCAGTTCTTC. Its protein product is CASSFQQLAGGYNEQFF.

Points on this clonotype: The CDR3 end shows no conserved phenylalanine or tryptophan, and so a read error is likely. This rearrangement joins TRBV12-3 or TRBV12-4 to TRBJ2-1, with 10 bases identical to TRBD2. Trimming at V came to 9 bases and at J to 5 bases, leaving 4 bases not matched to a gene. The CDR3 consists of 13 residues. DNA for the CDR3: TGTGCCAGTGGGCTAGCGGGAGACAATGAGCAGTTCCTC. Protein sequence: CASGLAGDNEQFL.

The CDR3 loop is CASREDRGFHQPQHF. The CDR3 nucleotides read TGTGCCAGTAGGGAGGACAGGGGTTTTCATCAGCCCCAGCATTTT. The chain carries TRBV19 and TRBJ1-5; the match to TRBD1 covers 9 bases. This CDR3 spans 15 amino acids. The V and J ends lost 6 bases and 5 bases, in that order; junction bases with no gene match: 8. Germline values: CDR1 LNHDA, CDR2 SQIVND (reference sequence).

This clonotype appeared many times. The rearrangement links TRBV20-1 to TRBJ2-1, with 8 bases lining up with TRBD2. CDR3 length: 16 residues. In germline, CDR1 is DFQATT, CDR2 SNEGSKA (reference sequence). Germline trimming cut 1 base from V and 6 bases from J; bases unmatched to any gene: 11. CDR3 DNA: TGCAGTGCTAGAGGCGGCGGGGCGGGAGGAAGCAATGAGCAGTTCTTC. Translating it yields CSARGGGAGGSNEQFF.

This clonotype was observed at least ten times. The chain has TRBV3-1 and TRBJ1-2, with D unresolved. Germline CDR1 is LGHDT and CDR2 is YNNKEL (reference sequence). The CDR3 covers 15 residues. Trimming removed 3 bases at V and 4 bases at J, with 15 bases between. Here the CDR3 DNA reads TGTGCCAGCAGCCAGGGTGGGAGCGAGGCCTATGGCTACACCTTC. Residues: CASSQGGSEAYGYTF.

This clonotype was counted at least ten times. The rearrangement joins TRBV5-1 to TRBJ2-7, with 7 bases that match TRBD2. Germline CDR1 reads SGHRS; CDR2 reads YFSETQ. This CDR3 has 15 amino acids. V dropped 0 bases and J dropped 2; count of bases not matched to a gene: 5. The CDR3 DNA is TGCGCCAGCAGCTTGGCGGGAGGCCTTACCTACGAGCAGTACTTC. Its protein is CASSLAGGLTYEQYF.

The chain joins TRBV15 to TRBJ2-1, with 11 bases matching TRBD2. CDR1 LNHNV and CDR2 YYDKDF come from the germline V gene (reference sequence). This CDR3 spans 15 amino acids. Trimming took 8 bases from V and 4 from J; bases not matched to a gene: 7. CDR3 amino acids: CATVGTSGIYNEQFF. CDR3 DNA: TGTGCCACCGTTGGGACTAGCGGCATATACAATGAGCAGTTCTTC.